The 23 T cell receptor beta chains in this list originate from one sample, sequenced in a study of T cell responses to AZD1222 COVID-19 vaccine. Assay used: immunoSEQ multiplex PCR; TCRdb lists only in-frame clones, some missing. In the table there are around 160,000 clones, under 95% of which are singletons. This material consisted of peripheral blood, taken on day 0 of AZD1222 vaccination. These receptors originate from an adult in good health.

This clone has just one count. This chain joins TRBV9 and TRBJ2-7; D might be TRBD1 (5 bases). Germline lookup yields CDR1 SGDLS and CDR2 YYNGEE. The CDR3 covers 14 residues. V shed 0 bases and J shed 2 bases, with 9 bases lying between them. This chain's CDR3 is CASSVGGRAYEQYF. DNA for the CDR3: TGTGCCAGCAGCGTAGGAGGCAGGGCCTACGAGCAGTACTTC. Combining the CDR3 with reference TRBV9 and TRBJ2-7 gives the whole variable domain DSGVTQTPKHLITATGQRVTLRCSPRSGDLSVYWYQQSLDQGLQFLIQYYNGEERAKGNILERFSAQQFPDLHSELNLSSLELGDSALYFCASSVGGRAYEQYFGPGTRLTVT.

The chain links TRBV5-5 to TRBJ2-1, with 7 bases identical to TRBD2. The germline V gene encodes CDR1 SGHKS and CDR2 YYEKEE (reference sequence). V shed 5 bases and J 7 bases; nucleotides not matched to a gene: 9. The CDR3 totals 14 residues. The CDR3 nucleotides read TGTGCCAGCAGGGGAGGACTAGACGGGAATGAGCAGTTCTTC. It codes for CASRGGLDGNEQFF.

The chain carries TRBV4-2 and TRBJ2-1; D ambiguous. The V end was cut by 1 base, the J end by 3 bases, with 10 bases between. The CDR3 spans 15 residues. Germline V gives CDR1 LGHNA, CDR2 YNFKEQ. The chain's CDR3 is CASSQVVAVYNEQFF. CDR3 nucleotide sequence: TGTGCCAGCAGCCAAGTTGTGGCGGTCTACAATGAGCAGTTCTTC.

J is TRBJ2-1 and V is TRBV29-1; D could derive from TRBD1 or TRBD2 (5 bases each). V gave up 6 bases and J gave up 0 bases, with 9 bases separating them. CDR3 size: 13 residues. Germline CDR1 and CDR2: SQVTM and ANQGSEA. The CDR3 here is CSVGTSSYNEQFF. The CDR3 region has the DNA TGCAGCGTCGGGACCAGCTCCTACAATGAGCAGTTCTTC.

The genes are TRBV29-1 and TRBJ2-2, with D tentatively TRBD1 (5 bases). CDR1 and CDR2 from the germline V gene are SQVTM and ANQGSEA. Trimming pared 1 base from V and 5 bases from J, leaving 11 bases between. The CDR3 extends over 14 amino acids. This CDR3 reads CSVEGQGPTGELFF. For the CDR3, the DNA is TGCAGCGTTGAAGGGCAGGGTCCTACCGGGGAGCTGTTTTTT.

This chain uses TRBV7-8 with TRBJ1-6; 7 nucleotides align to TRBD1. Germline CDR1 reads SGHVS; CDR2 reads FQNEAQ. The V and J ends lost 5 bases and 9 bases, in that order; junction bases with no gene match: 7. The CDR3 consists of 14 residues. The CDR3 bases are TGTGCCAGCAGCCCGGGACAGACCCTTTCACCCCTCCACTTT. Translating gives CASSPGQTLSPLHF.

The V gene is TRBV7-2, the J gene TRBJ2-1; 10 bases are a match to TRBD2. Germline CDR1 reads SGHTA; CDR2 reads FQGNSA. The CDR3 totals 17 residues. The V segment lost 2 bases and the J segment 2 bases; nucleotides outside the gene matches: 6. The CDR3 is CASSLSAGGGPYNEQFF. Written as DNA, the CDR3 is TGTGCCAGCAGCTTATCAGCGGGAGGGGGCCCCTACAATGAGCAGTTCTTC.

The CDR3 loop is CASSYTGLGEKLFF. The DNA for the CDR3 is TGTGCCAGCAGCTATACAGGGTTAGGTGAAAAACTGTTTTTT. The V and J genes are TRBV7-9 and TRBJ1-4, with D maybe TRBD1 (6 bases). The germline V and J ends were trimmed by 4 bases and 7 bases, with 13 bases remaining between them. The CDR3 runs 14 residues. Per the germline V gene, CDR1 is SEHNR and CDR2 is FQNEAQ (reference sequence).

The chain carries TRBV7-9 and TRBJ1-4; the match to TRBD1 covers 9 bases. The V and J ends lost 3 bases and 7 bases, in that order; junction bases with no gene match: 6. This CDR3 comprises 15 residues. Germline assignment: CDR1 SEHNR and CDR2 FQNEAQ (reference sequence). CDR3 region: CASSFLTGGSEKLFF. The CDR3 DNA is TGTGCCAGCAGCTTCTTGACAGGGGGAAGTGAAAAACTGTTTTTT.

The chain employs TRBV6-5 and TRBJ1-1; no definite D call. Trimming left V 0 bases short and J 0 bases short, with 8 bases between. CDR1 is MNHEY, CDR2 SVGAGI, per germline. The CDR3 extends over 15 amino acids. In DNA, the CDR3 is TGTGCCAGCAGTTACTCCGGGCTCATGAACACTGAAGCTTTCTTT. Translating gives CASSYSGLMNTEAFF.

This clone was seen a single time. This chain joins TRBV19 and TRBJ2-7; the D gene is possibly TRBD2 (7 bases). The germline V gene has CDR1 LNHDA and CDR2 SQIVND (reference sequence). V lost 5 bases to trimming and J lost 6 bases, with 20 bases between them. This CDR3 spans 15 amino acids. The CDR3 spells CASSSPGQGEGEQYF. CDR3 nucleotide sequence: TGTGCCAGTAGTTCCCCGGGACAAGGGGAGGGCGAGCAGTACTTC.

The genes are TRBV5-4 and TRBJ1-3; D unresolved. Per germline, CDR1 SGHNT and CDR2 YYREEE (reference sequence). The CDR3 sequence is 14 residues long. The germline V and J ends were trimmed by 1 base and 1 base, with 6 bases remaining between them. The CDR3 loop reads CASSLSNSGNTIYF. The CDR3 DNA reads TGTGCCAGCAGCTTGTCGAATTCTGGAAACACCATATATTTT. The whole variable domain, remainder taken from reference TRBV5-4 and TRBJ1-3, is ETGVTQSPTHLIKTRGQQVTLRCSSQSGHNTVSWYQQALGQGPQFIFQYYREEENGRGNFPPRFSGLQFPNYSSELNVNALELDDSALYLCASSLSNSGNTIYFGEGSWLTVV.

In the case of this clone: A read error may produce the germline difference seen at one junction end. V usage is TRBV6-1 and J usage is TRBJ2-7; 7 nucleotides agree with TRBD2. The CDR3 is 13 residues long. The germline CDR1 and CDR2 sequences are MNHNS and SASEGT. The CDR3 DNA follows: TGTGCCAGCAGTGAAGCTAAGTTTGGGAGGGCTGGTTTC. Translating gives CASSEAKFGRAGF.

J is TRBJ1-5 and V is TRBV3-1 (or the pseudogene TRBV3-2), with TRBD1 as a possible D gene (5 bases). V was trimmed by 6 bases and J by 0 bases, leaving 12 bases between them. Germline CDR1 reads LGHDT; CDR2 reads YNNKEL (reference sequence). The CDR3 covers 15 residues. The CDR3 sequence is CASSPRGNSNQPQHF. CDR3 DNA: TGTGCCAGCAGTCCGAGGGGCAATAGCAATCAGCCCCAGCATTTT.

Comment on this clone: A junction end diverges from the germline sequence, so it may reflect a read error. This rearrangement joins TRBV7-7 to TRBJ2-1; 9 bases fit TRBD2. Germline CDR1 and CDR2: SSHAT and FNYEAQ (reference sequence). The CDR3 covers 17 residues. The CDR3 DNA sequence: TGTGCTAGCAGCTTAGGGGCTAGCGGGGCCCCGTACAATGAGCAGTTCTTC. Translating it yields CASSLGASGAPYNEQFF.

This clone was recorded only once. The chain has TRBV5-1 and TRBJ1-2, with a possible D match to TRBD1 (5 bases). The V end was cut by 0 bases, the J end by 4 bases, with 13 bases between. Germline V gives CDR1 SGHRS, CDR2 YFSETQ. CDR3 length equals 15 residues. Written as DNA, the CDR3 is TGCGCCAGCAGCTTGGATGGGGGGATCACCTATGGCTACACCTTC. Translating gives CASSLDGGITYGYTF.

The chain joins TRBV5-1 to TRBJ2-7; TRBD2 agrees at 7 bases. The CDR3 covers 13 residues. CDR1 is SGHRS, CDR2 YFSETQ, per germline. V shed 2 bases, J shed 4 bases, and the junction held 3 bases outside the gene matches. This chain's CDR3 is CASSFGLDYEQYF. The CDR3 DNA reads TGCGCCAGCAGCTTTGGACTAGATTACGAGCAGTACTTC.

The rearrangement joins TRBV7-8 to TRBJ1-1; no clear D gene. Germline V gene sequence: CDR1 SGHVS, CDR2 FQNEAQ. Trimming shortened V by 2 bases and J by 0 bases, and 4 bases separated the two germline ends. There are 13 residues in the CDR3. Here the CDR3 reads CASSLWMNTEAFF. In DNA, the CDR3 is TGTGCCAGCAGCTTATGGATGAACACTGAAGCTTTCTTT.

This clone was detected only a few times. J is TRBJ2-2 and V is TRBV18, with D possibly being TRBD1 (6 bases). Germline V CDR1 and CDR2: KGHSH, LQKENI. The V end was cut by 1 base, the J end by 0 bases, with 6 bases between. The CDR3 is 15 residues long. The CDR3 here is CASSPRTANTGELFF. The CDR3 DNA reads TGTGCCAGCTCACCACGGACAGCGAACACCGGGGAGCTGTTTTTT.

In DNA form, the CDR3 reads TGTGCCAGCAGTTACTCCCAGATAAACACTGAAGCTTTCTTT. Encoded protein: CASSYSQINTEAFF. The V gene is TRBV27, the J gene TRBJ1-1, with no clear D. The V gene lost 4 bases and the J gene lost 2 bases, with 11 bases spanning the gap. The CDR3 loop spans 14 amino acids. Germline V gene sequence: CDR1 MNHEY, CDR2 SMNVEV (reference sequence).

The rearrangement uses TRBV14 and TRBJ2-5; D call uncertain. The CDR3 loop spans 13 amino acids. Germline V lookup: CDR1 SGHDN, CDR2 FVKESK. Trimming took off 0 bases at V and 4 bases at J, with 6 bases between the two ends. Here the CDR3 reads CASSQDLRETQYF. In DNA form, the CDR3 reads TGTGCCAGCAGCCAAGATCTTCGAGAGACCCAGTACTTC.

In this sample, this clone turned up once. One end of the junction fails to match germline, which may point to a read error. The rearrangement uses TRBV28 and TRBJ2-7, with 12 bases matching TRBD2. This CDR3 is built from 14 residues. The germline gives CDR1 MDHEN, CDR2 SYDVKM. The DNA of the CDR3 is TGTGCCAGCAGCCTCGGACTAGCGGGGTCGGAGGGGACCTTC. It is translated as CASSLGLAGSEGTF.

The CDR3 DNA follows: TGTGCCAGCAGCTTCGGGAATGGGGGCTACAATGAGCAGTTCTTC. The encoded protein is CASSFGNGGYNEQFF. The V gene is TRBV7-9, the J gene TRBJ2-1; TRBD1 or TRBD2 may be the D gene (5 bases each). The CDR3 length is 15 residues. The V gene lost 3 bases and the J gene lost 3 bases, with 12 bases spanning the gap. In germline, CDR1 is SEHNR, CDR2 FQNEAQ (reference sequence).